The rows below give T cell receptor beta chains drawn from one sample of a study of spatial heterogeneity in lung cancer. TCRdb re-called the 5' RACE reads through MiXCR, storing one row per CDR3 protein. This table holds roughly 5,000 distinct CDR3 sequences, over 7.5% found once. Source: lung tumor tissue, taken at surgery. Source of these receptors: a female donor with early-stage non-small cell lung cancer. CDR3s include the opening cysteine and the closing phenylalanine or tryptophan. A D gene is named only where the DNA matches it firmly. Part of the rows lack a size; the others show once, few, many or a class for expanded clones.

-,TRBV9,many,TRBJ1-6,TGTGCCAGCAATCGGGACGATAATTCACCCCTCCACTTT,CASNRDDNSPLHF
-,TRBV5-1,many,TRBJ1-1,TGCGCCAGCAGGGCCACGGGGGCCAGCATTGAAGCTTTCTTT,CASRATGASIEAFF
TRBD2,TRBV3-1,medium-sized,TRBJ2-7,TGTGCCAGCAGATCGAGCGGGAGTATTAACGAGCAGTACTTC,CASRSSGSINEQYF
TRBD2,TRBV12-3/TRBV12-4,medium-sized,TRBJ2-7,TGTGCCAGCAGTCTCGGACTAGCGGGAGTGAACGAGCAGTACTTC,CASSLGLAGVNEQYF
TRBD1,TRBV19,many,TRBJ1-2,TGTGCCAGTAGTATCGCGGCAGGGGGCTATGGCTACACCTTC,CASSIAAGGYGYTF
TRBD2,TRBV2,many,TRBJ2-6,TGTGCCAGCAGCCCCGGACTAGCGGGAGGGGGGGGAGCCGGGGCCAACGTCCTGACTTTC,CASSPGLAGGGGAGANVLTF
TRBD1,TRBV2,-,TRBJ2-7,TGTGCCAGCAGCGCCGGGACAGCTAACTACGAGCAGTACTTC,CASSAGTANYEQYF
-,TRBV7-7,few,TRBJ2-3,TGTGCTAGCAGCCTTGGACAGCGCACAGATACGCAGTATTTT,CASSLGQRTDTQYF
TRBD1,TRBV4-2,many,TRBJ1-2,TGTGCCAGCAGCCAAGATTTAGGGGGCGAGTATCTTAACTATGGCTACACCTTC,CASSQDLGGEYLNYGYTF
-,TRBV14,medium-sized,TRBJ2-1,TGTGCCAGCAGCCAAGTATGGGGCAACGAGCAGTTCTTC,CASSQVWGNEQFF
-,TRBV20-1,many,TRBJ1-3,TGCAGTGCTCAGACTTCTGGAAACACCATATATTTT,CSAQTSGNTIYF
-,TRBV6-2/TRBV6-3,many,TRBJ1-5,TGTGCCAGCAGTTATCCCGGCGGTGACAATCAGCCCCAGCATTTT,CASSYPGGDNQPQHF
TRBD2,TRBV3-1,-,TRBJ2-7,TGTGCCAGCAGCCCGCTGACTAGCGGGACGCGCTCCTACGAGCAGTACTTC,CASSPLTSGTRSYEQYF
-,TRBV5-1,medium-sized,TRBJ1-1,TGCGCCAGCAGCCTAGCCGCGGAGGGCACTGAAGCTTTCTTT,CASSLAAEGTEAFF
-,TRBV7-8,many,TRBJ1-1,TGTGCCAGCAGCTTAGCACAGGGTAACACTGAAGCTTTCTTT,CASSLAQGNTEAFF
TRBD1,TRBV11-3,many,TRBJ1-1,TGTGCCAGCAGCGCAGGGGGAGGACGGGAGAACACTGAAGCTTTCTTT,CASSAGGGRENTEAFF
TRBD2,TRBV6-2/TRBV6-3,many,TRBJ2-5,TGTGCCAGCAGTTACTCCAGACTAGCGGGAGTCCCCCAAGAGACCCAGTACTTC,CASSYSRLAGVPQETQYF
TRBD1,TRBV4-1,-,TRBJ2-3,TGCGCCAGCAGCCGGTTGGGACAGGGGGCTGCAGATACGCAGTATTTT,CASSRLGQGAADTQYF
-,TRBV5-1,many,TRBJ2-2,TGCGCCAGCAGCTTGGCCGGGGCGGCGAACACCGGGGAGCTGTTTTTT,CASSLAGAANTGELFF
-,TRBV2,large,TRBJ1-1,TGTGCCAGCATCCCCGATGGGGGACGTCGCACTGAAGCTTTCTTT,CASIPDGGRRTEAFF
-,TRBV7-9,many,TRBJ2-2,TGTGCCACCCAGGGGGGCGCGAACACCGGGGAGCTGTTTTTT,CATQGGANTGELFF
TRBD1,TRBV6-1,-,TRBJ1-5,TGTGCCAGCAGTGGGGGACAGACAAGCAATCAGCCCCAGCATTTT,CASSGGQTSNQPQHF
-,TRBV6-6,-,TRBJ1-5,TGTGCCAGCAGTTACTCGTCGCAGGGCATTAGGATGGAGCCCCAGCATTTT,CASSYSSQGIRMEPQHF
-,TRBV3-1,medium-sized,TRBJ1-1,TGTGCCAGCAGCCGGGTACAGGGGAACACTGAAGCTTTCTTT,CASSRVQGNTEAFF
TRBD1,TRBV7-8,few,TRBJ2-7,TGTGCCAGCAGCTTAGATCGGACAGGCCCCCGCGAGCAGTACTTC,CASSLDRTGPREQYF
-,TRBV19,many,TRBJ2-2,TGTGCCAGTAATCGGGTCACCGGGGAGCTGTTTTTT,CASNRVTGELFF
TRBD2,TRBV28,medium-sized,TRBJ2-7,TGTGCCAGCAGGCACCTGACTAGCAGCTCCTACGAGCAGTACTTC,CASRHLTSSSYEQYF
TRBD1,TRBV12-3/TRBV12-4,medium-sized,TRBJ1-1,TGTGCCAGCAGTTCGACCAGGGGGGGTGAAGCTTTCTTT,CASSSTRGGEAFF
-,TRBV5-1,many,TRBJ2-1,TGCGCCAGCAGCTTCGAGGGGAGGTGGGACAATGAGCAGTTCTTC,CASSFEGRWDNEQFF
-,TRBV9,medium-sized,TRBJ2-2,TGTGCCAGCAGCTTCCAGGGGGGCCGGGGCACCGGGGAGCTGTTTTTT,CASSFQGGRGTGELFF
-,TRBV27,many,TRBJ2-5,TGTGCCAGCAGAGAAAAGCCAGGCCCACTACCGGGGGAGACCCAGTACTTC,CASREKPGPLPGETQYF
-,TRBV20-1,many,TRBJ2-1,TGCAGTGCCGGTACGGGTTACAATGAGCAGTTCTTC,CSAGTGYNEQFF
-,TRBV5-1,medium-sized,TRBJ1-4,TGCGCCAGCAGCAACATTCAGGGGACTAATGAAAAACTGTTTTTT,CASSNIQGTNEKLFF
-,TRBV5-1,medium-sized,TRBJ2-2,TGCGCCAGCAGCTTGGATTCCAACACCGGGGAGCTGTTTTTT,CASSLDSNTGELFF
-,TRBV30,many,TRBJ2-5,TGTGCCTGGAGTGTTGGGGGACCCCAAGAGACCCAGTACTTC,CAWSVGGPQETQYF
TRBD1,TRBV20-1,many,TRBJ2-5,TGCAGTCTACAGGGGTACCAAGAGACCCAGTACTTC,CSLQGYQETQYF
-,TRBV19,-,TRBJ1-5,TGTGCCAGTAGTATAGATCGAGGATTCAATCAGCCCCAGCATTTT,CASSIDRGFNQPQHF
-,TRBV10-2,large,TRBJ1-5,TGCGCCAGCAGTGAGTCCCCAGGGAACAGCAATCAGCCCCAGCATTTT,CASSESPGNSNQPQHF
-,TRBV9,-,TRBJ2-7,TGTGCCAGCAGCGTAGGGGACCATACCTACGAGCAGTACTTC,CASSVGDHTYEQYF